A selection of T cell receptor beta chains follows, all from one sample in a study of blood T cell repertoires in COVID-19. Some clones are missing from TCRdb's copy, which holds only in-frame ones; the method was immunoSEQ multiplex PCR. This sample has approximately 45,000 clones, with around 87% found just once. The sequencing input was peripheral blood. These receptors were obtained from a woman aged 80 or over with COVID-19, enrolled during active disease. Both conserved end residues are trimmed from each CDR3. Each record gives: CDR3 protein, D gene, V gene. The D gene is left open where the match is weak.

ASSLAGGLRVGYT	.	TRBV5-1
ASSLESVNYGYT	.	TRBV5-1
ASSLYSRLAEKLF	.	TRBV5-1
ASSPLVRNTEAF	.	TRBV4-2
ASGSGGRKGGYT	.	TRBV2
ASSSRQGGETQY	.	TRBV5-1
ASSPDRGGTEAF	TRBD1	TRBV18
ASSLPGGGRETQY	TRBD1	TRBV3-1/TRBV3-2
ATSDLPSGPYNEQF	TRBD2	TRBV24-1
ASSQDSGTDTQY	.	TRBV4-1
ASSPGQGLRAEQF	.	TRBV5-4
ASRALTGGDEKLF	TRBD1	TRBV6-5
AWRGRTDKTYNEQF	.	TRBV30
ASSDRTSGRYEQY	TRBD2	TRBV6-2/TRBV6-3
ATSDSGLDREGNTIY	.	TRBV24-1
ASSPSGNTDTQY	TRBD2	TRBV18
ASSSRTGGSEQY	TRBD1	TRBV5-1
ASSRTSGVWDNEQF	TRBD2	TRBV6-2/TRBV6-3
ASSLVGNTIY	.	TRBV5-1
ASSTGIGGYT	.	TRBV12-3/TRBV12-4